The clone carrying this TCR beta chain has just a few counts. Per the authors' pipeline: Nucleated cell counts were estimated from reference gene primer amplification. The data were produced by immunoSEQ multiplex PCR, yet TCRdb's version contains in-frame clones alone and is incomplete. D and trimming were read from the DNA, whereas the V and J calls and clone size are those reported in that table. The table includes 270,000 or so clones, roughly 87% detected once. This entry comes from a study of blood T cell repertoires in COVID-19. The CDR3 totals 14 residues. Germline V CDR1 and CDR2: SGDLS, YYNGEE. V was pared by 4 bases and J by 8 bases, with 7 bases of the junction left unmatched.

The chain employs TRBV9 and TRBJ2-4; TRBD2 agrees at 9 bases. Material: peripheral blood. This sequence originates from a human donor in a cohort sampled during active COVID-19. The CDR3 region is CASSPSPSGDIQYF. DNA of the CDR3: TGTGCCAGCAGCCCCAGTCCTAGCGGGGACATTCAGTACTTC.